The 15 T cell receptor beta chains below all came from one sample that was sequenced in a study of cytomegalovirus exposure and HLA in healthy donors. The PCR ran on 60 Vbeta and 13 Jbeta primers. The table came from immunoSEQ multiplex PCR; TCRdb's copy has only in-frame clones and leaves some out. The sample shows about 130,000 clones, 65% to 90% of them seen only once. The sample was PBMCs. Every receptor here comes from a girl between 2 and 10 years old in good health and CMV-seronegative.

The rearrangement uses TRBV27 and TRBJ1-2; D is possibly TRBD1 (6 bases). From germline, CDR1 is MNHEY and CDR2 SMNVEV (reference sequence). The CDR3 has 13 residues. Between the trimmed V and J ends, which lost 6 bases and 7 bases, there was a span of 15 bases. CDR3 amino acids: CASSPTGIGGYTF. The CDR3 DNA reads TGTGCCAGCAGCCCCACAGGGATAGGTGGCTACACCTTC.

The V gene is TRBV9, the J gene TRBJ1-4, with D possibly matching TRBD1 (6 bases). The V end lost 0 bases, the J end lost 3 bases, and 15 bases lay between the germline ends. Germline V CDR1 and CDR2: SGDLS, YYNGEE. CDR3 length equals 17 residues. This CDR3 is CASSVASGAVANEKLFF. CDR3 nucleotide sequence: TGTGCCAGCAGCGTAGCTTCAGGGGCGGTAGCTAATGAAAAACTGTTTTTT. Supplemented by reference TRBV9 and TRBJ1-4, the full variable domain reads DSGVTQTPKHLITATGQRVTLRCSPRSGDLSVYWYQQSLDQGLQFLIQYYNGEERAKGNILERFSAQQFPDLHSELNLSSLELGDSALYFCASSVASGAVANEKLFFGSGTQLSVL.

This clone has a handful of counts. The chain carries TRBV4-1 and TRBJ1-3; perhaps TRBD1 as D (6 bases). CDR1 and CDR2 (germline): MGHRA, YSYEKL. V lost 6 bases and J 5 bases, leaving 17 bases between the germline ends. The CDR3 is made up of 15 amino acids. CDR3 in DNA: TGCGCCAGCAGTTATACAGGGAGAACTAGAAACACCATATATTTT. This sequence encodes CASSYTGRTRNTIYF.

This clone was recorded a few times. The chain combines TRBV7-2 with TRBJ1-5; D unclear. The CDR3 is 15 residues long. The V end lost 1 base, the J end lost 0 bases, and 7 bases lay between the germline ends. Germline V lookup: CDR1 SGHTA, CDR2 FQGNSA. DNA for the CDR3: TGTGCCAGCAGCTTAGGGCAGAATAGCAATCAGCCCCAGCATTTT. It translates to CASSLGQNSNQPQHF.

A word on this clone: This sample also contains other DNA sequences that code for the same CDR3. The V call is TRBV19, the J call TRBJ1-1, with TRBD1 matching over 8 bases. CDR3 length: 15 amino acids. Trimming removed 5 bases from V and 1 base from J; junction bases left unmatched: 6. Germline V lookup: CDR1 LNHDA, CDR2 SQIVND (reference sequence). The CDR3 reads CASSSPGTGNTEAFF. CDR3 sequence (DNA): TGTGCCAGTAGTTCCCCCGGGACAGGGAACACTGAAGCTTTCTTT.

The J gene is TRBJ2-3, the V gene TRBV7-2; TRBD2 aligns across 8 bases. The CDR3 has 15 residues. J was trimmed by 3 bases and V by 4 bases; bases with no gene match: 6. The germline V gene has CDR1 SGHTA and CDR2 FQGNSA. The CDR3 DNA reads TGTGCCAGCAGCTCCGGACTAGCAGCAACAGATACGCAGTATTTT. Its translation is CASSSGLAATDTQYF.

This clone has a handful of counts. The CDR3 reads CASSRPVPSHQGTHSTDTQYF. Here the CDR3 DNA reads TGTGCCAGCAGTAGGCCAGTCCCCTCTCACCAGGGGACCCACAGCACAGATACGCAGTATTTT. The chain employs TRBV27 and TRBJ2-3, with D possibly matching TRBD1 (6 bases). This CDR3 has 21 amino acids. The germline V gene encodes CDR1 MNHEY and CDR2 SMNVEV (reference sequence). V dropped 5 bases and J dropped 0 bases, with 30 bases sitting between them.

The chain joins TRBV28 to TRBJ1-5; 8 nucleotides agree with TRBD1. The V and J ends lost 6 bases and 9 bases, in that order; junction bases with no gene match: 10. This CDR3 is 14 amino acids long. The germline CDR1 and CDR2 sequences are MDHEN and SYDVKM. The CDR3 DNA reads as TGTGCCAGCAGCCGAACAGGGGGAGTTTGGCCCCAGCATTTT. Translation gives CASSRTGGVWPQHF. Filled out from reference TRBV28 and TRBJ1-5, the complete variable domain reads DVKVTQSSRYLVKRTGEKVFLECVQDMDHENMFWYRQDPGLGLRLIYFSYDVKMKEKGDIPEGYSVSREKKERFSLILESASTNQTSMYLCASSRTGGVWPQHFGDGTRLSIL.

The gene calls are TRBV29-1 and TRBJ1-4, with D perhaps matching TRBD1 (5 bases). The CDR3 covers 13 residues. Trimming took off 8 bases at V and 3 bases at J, with 13 bases between the two ends. Germline CDR1 and CDR2: SQVTM and ANQGSEA. In nucleotides, the CDR3 is TGCAGCACGACGTGGGGCTCTAATGAAAAACTGTTTTTT. Translating gives CSTTWGSNEKLFF.

This chain uses TRBV7-8 with TRBJ2-7; possibly TRBD2 for D (5 bases). Per germline, CDR1 SGHVS and CDR2 FQNEAQ. The CDR3 spans 16 residues. Between the trimmed V and J ends, which lost 6 bases and 1 base, there was a span of 19 bases. For the CDR3, the DNA is TGTGCCAGCAGAAACCATCCGGCTAGCCAGTCCTACGAGCAGTACTTC. Its translation is CASRNHPASQSYEQYF.

This chain uses TRBV7-9 with TRBJ1-1; D uncertain. The CDR3 consists of 16 residues. V was cut by 3 bases and J by 2 bases, with 16 bases left in between. CDR1 is SEHNR and CDR2 is FQNEAQ in the germline V gene (reference sequence). This CDR3 is CASSFNPGVDNTEAFF. DNA of the CDR3: TGTGCCAGCAGCTTCAATCCGGGTGTCGACAACACTGAAGCTTTCTTT.

The chain uses TRBV29-1 and TRBJ1-1; D not resolved. There are 12 residues in the CDR3. Germline V CDR1 and CDR2: SQVTM, ANQGSEA. The V and J ends lost 7 bases and 1 base respectively, with 10 bases between them. CDR3 nucleotide sequence: TGCAGCGCCCTCGAGGGGAACACTGAAGCTTTCTTT. As protein: CSALEGNTEAFF.

In nucleotides, the CDR3 is TGTGCCATCACCGGGGGGGCCACTGAAGCTTTCTTT. It is translated as CAITGGATEAFF. V gene TRBV10-3 combines with J gene TRBJ1-1, with D possibly matching TRBD1 (6 bases). The CDR3 runs to 12 residues. Trimming cost V 7 bases and J 4 bases, with 10 bases left between them. CDR1 is ENHRY and CDR2 is SYGVKD in the germline V gene.

J is TRBJ2-7 and V is TRBV5-4, with D perhaps TRBD1 (5 bases). Germline CDR1 SGHNT, CDR2 YYREEE (reference sequence). V dropped 3 bases and J dropped 0 bases, with 10 bases sitting between them. The CDR3 extends over 14 amino acids. The CDR3 spells CASSSPTASYEQYF. In DNA form, the CDR3 reads TGTGCCAGCAGCTCCCCGACAGCCTCCTACGAGCAGTACTTC.

A remark on this clone: At the DNA level, this CDR3 is encoded by other sequences in the same sample as well. CDR3 in DNA: TGTGCCAGCAGTTACTCCGGGGGAACCGGGGAGCTGTTTTTT. This codes for CASSYSGGTGELFF. The rearrangement uses TRBV6-5 and TRBJ2-2, with D possibly being TRBD2 (6 bases). The CDR3 is made up of 14 amino acids. Per the germline V gene, CDR1 is MNHEY and CDR2 is SVGAGI. V lost 0 bases and J lost 5, with 7 bases in between.